This T cell receptor (beta chain) was sequenced during a study of Graves' ophthalmopathy and Graves' hyperthyroidism. As to this clonotype: Its target is unknown.

Amplification of TCR beta CDR3 regions used RNA transcripts. The library came from an HTBI-primed first-round RT-PCR and a second-round multiplex PCR. TCRdb passed the multiplex PCR reads through MiXCR, listing each CDR3 protein once. The sample includes around 1,200,000 distinct CDR3 sequences, roughly 35% seen only once; the top ten take around 10%. Uncontrolled infections, other autoimmune diseases, pregnancy or lactation barred patients from enrollment. Notes on the study in general: With a specificity of just under 75% and a sensitivity of 70% to 71%, the model predicted ophthalmopathy progression. Blood contained most expanded thyroid clonotypes exceeding 0.001 frequency.

Germline V gene data show CDR1 as MNHEY and CDR2 as SMNVEV (reference sequence). V was cut by 3 bases and J by 9 bases, with 12 bases left in between. CDR3 length: 14 amino acids. The gene calls are TRBV27 and TRBJ1-6, with no clear D. The clonotype was recovered from an adult man with Graves' hyperthyroidism. Sequencing used peripheral blood or thyroid tissue (not recorded which). This CDR3 reads CASSFQRAGSPLHF. DNA of the CDR3: TGTGCCAGCAGTTTTCAAAGGGCGGGTTCACCCCTCCACTTT.